This T cell receptor (beta chain) was captured in a study of T-cell reconstitution after alpha-beta-depleted transplantation in children. The authors prepared the TCRbeta library with unique molecular identifiers. One entry per CDR3 protein, called by TCRdb with MiXCR from the PCR reads. The sample contains 800,000 to 1,000,000 distinct CDR3 sequences, roughly 31% of which appear only once. The specimen was PBMCs, mostly from graft donor cells, collected 360 days after TCRalphabeta/CD19-depleted stem cell transplant. This TCR came from a boy younger than two who had a stem cell transplant for SCID, so the T cells may come from the graft donor.

The CDR3 is CASRPLDSSYEQYF. CDR3 nucleotide sequence: TGTGCCAGCAGACCCCTGGACAGTTCCTACGAGCAGTACTTC. The chain couples TRBV27 to TRBJ2-7; tentatively, D is TRBD1 (6 bases). The V gene's germline CDR1 is MNHEY and CDR2 SMNVEV (reference sequence). This CDR3 has 14 residues. The germline V and J ends were trimmed by 6 bases and 1 base, with 13 bases remaining between them.